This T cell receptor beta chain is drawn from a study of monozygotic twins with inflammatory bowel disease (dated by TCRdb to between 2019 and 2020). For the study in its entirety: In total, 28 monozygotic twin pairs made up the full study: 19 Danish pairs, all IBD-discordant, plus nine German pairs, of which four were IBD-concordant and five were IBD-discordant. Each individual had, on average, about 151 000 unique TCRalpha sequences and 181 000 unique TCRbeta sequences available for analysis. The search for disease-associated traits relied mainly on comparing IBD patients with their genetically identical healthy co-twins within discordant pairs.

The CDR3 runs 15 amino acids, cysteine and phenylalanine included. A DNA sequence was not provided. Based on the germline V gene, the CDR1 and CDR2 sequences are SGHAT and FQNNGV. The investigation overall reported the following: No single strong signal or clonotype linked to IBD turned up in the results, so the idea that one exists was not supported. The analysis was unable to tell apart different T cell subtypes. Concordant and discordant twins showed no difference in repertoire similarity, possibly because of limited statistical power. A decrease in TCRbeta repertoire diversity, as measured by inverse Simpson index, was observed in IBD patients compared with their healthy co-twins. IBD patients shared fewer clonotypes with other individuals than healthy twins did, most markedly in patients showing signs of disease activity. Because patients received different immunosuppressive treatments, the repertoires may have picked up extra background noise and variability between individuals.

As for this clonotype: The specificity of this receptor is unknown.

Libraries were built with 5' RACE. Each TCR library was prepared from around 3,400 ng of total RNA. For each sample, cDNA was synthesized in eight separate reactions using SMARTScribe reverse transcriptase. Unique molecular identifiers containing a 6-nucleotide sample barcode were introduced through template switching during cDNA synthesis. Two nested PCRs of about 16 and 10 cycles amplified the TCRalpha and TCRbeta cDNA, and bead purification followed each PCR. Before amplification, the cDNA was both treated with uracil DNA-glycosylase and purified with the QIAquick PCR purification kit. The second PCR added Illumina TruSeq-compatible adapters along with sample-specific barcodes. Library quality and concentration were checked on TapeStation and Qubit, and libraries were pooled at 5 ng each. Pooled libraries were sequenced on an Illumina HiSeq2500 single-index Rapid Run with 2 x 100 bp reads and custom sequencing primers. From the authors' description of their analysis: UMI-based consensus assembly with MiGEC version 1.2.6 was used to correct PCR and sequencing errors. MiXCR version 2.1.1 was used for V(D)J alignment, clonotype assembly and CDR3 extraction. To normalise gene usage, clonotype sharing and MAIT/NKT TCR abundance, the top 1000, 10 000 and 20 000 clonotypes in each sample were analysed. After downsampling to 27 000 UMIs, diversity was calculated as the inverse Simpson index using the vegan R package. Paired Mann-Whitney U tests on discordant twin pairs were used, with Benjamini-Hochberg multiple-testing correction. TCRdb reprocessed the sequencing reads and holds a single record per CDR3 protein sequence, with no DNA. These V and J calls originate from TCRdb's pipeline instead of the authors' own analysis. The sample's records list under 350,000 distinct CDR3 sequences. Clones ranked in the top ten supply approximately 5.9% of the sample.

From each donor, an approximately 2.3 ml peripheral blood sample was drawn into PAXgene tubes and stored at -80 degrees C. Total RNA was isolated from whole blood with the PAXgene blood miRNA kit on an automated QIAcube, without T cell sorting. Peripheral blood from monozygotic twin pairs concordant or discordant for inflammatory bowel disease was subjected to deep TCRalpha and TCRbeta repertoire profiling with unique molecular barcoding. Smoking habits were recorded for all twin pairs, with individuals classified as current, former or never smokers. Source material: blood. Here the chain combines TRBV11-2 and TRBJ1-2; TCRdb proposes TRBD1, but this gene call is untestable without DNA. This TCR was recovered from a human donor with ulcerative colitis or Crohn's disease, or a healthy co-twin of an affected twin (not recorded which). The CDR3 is CASSYTGTVPYGYTF. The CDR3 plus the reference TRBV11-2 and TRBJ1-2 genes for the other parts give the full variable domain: EAGVAQSPRYKIIEKRQSVAFWCNPISGHATLYWYQQILGQGPKLLIQFQNNGVVDDSQLPKDRFSAERLKGVDSTLKIQPAKLEDSAVYLCASSYTGTVPYGYTFGSGTRLTVV.